The 12 T cell receptor beta chains below come from one sample, sequenced in a study of control samples from healthy donors and cancer patients. Method: immunoSEQ multiplex PCR; TCRdb's copy keeps in-frame clones and lacks some. The sample includes fewer than 200,000 clones, about 93% of them seen just once. The sample taken for sequencing was blood. These TCRs come from a woman in her fifties or sixties in good health.

The rearrangement links TRBV18 to TRBJ1-6, with D uncertain. Deletions cut 3 bases from V and 4 bases from J, with 7 bases between. Germline V gene sequence: CDR1 KGHSH, CDR2 LQKENI. The CDR3 is made up of 14 amino acids. CDR3: CASSPGEYNSPLHF. CDR3 coding DNA: TGTGCCAGCTCACCCGGGGAATATAATTCACCCCTCCACTTT.

V and J are TRBV30 and TRBJ1-2; no definite D call. Germline CDR1 GTSNPN, CDR2 SVGIG (reference sequence). This CDR3 region has 14 residues. Trimming stripped 5 bases from V and 4 bases from J, with 17 bases between. CDR3 sequence reads: CAWDAYEDRYGYTF. The CDR3 bases are TGTGCCTGGGATGCCTACGAGGATCGCTATGGCTACACCTTC.

The chain combines TRBV10-1 with TRBJ2-3, with D maybe TRBD1 (6 bases). The CDR3 sequence is 15 residues long. Trimming took off 3 bases at V and 2 bases at J, with 12 bases between the two ends. CDR1 and CDR2 (germline): WNHNN, SYGVQD (reference sequence). In nucleotides, the CDR3 is TGCGCCAGCAGTGATGGACAGCCGAACACAGATACGCAGTATTTT. Protein: CASSDGQPNTDTQYF.

The chain couples TRBV30 to TRBJ2-7; 7 nucleotides agree with TRBD2. CDR3 length: 14 residues. With 5 bases clipped from V and 0 bases from J, the junction kept 7 bases outside the gene matches. Germline V lookup: CDR1 GTSNPN, CDR2 SVGIG (reference sequence). CDR3 coding DNA: TGTGCCTGGGGAATCAGCGGGGCCTCCTACGAGCAGTACTTC. Amino acids: CAWGISGASYEQYF.

The chain joins TRBV18 to TRBJ1-5; D is ambiguous. This CDR3 is built from 15 residues. The V end lost 2 bases, the J end lost 3 bases, and 11 bases lay between the germline ends. Per germline, CDR1 KGHSH and CDR2 LQKENI. The CDR3 here is CASSPGVDSNQPQHF. The CDR3 region has the DNA TGTGCCAGCTCACCAGGGGTGGACTCCAATCAGCCCCAGCATTTT. Full variable domain (outside the CDR3, taken from reference TRBV18 and TRBJ1-5): NAGVMQNPRHLVRRRGQEARLRCSPMKGHSHVYWYRQLPEEGLKFMVYLQKENIIDESGMPKERFSAEFPKEGPSILRIQQVVRGDSAAYFCASSPGVDSNQPQHFGDGTRLSIL.

This sequence joins TRBV7-2 and TRBJ2-3; tentatively, D is TRBD2 (7 bases). Trimming stripped 3 bases from V and 3 bases from J, with 13 bases between. The CDR3 extends over 15 amino acids. Germline CDR1 is SGHTA and CDR2 is FQGNSA. CDR3 DNA: TGTGCCAGCAGCTTCGGGGGGCCGGGGACAGATACGCAGTATTTT. This translates into CASSFGGPGTDTQYF.

The gene calls are TRBV12-3 or TRBV12-4 and TRBJ1-1; D may be TRBD1 (6 bases). There are 13 residues in the CDR3. The V end was cut by 5 bases, the J end by 5 bases, with 12 bases between. The CDR3 DNA reads TGTGCCAGCAGTAATCAGGGGAGGACTGAAGCTTTCTTT. As protein: CASSNQGRTEAFF.

This chain uses TRBV12-3 or TRBV12-4 with TRBJ1-1, with a weak D call TRBD1 (6 bases). The CDR3 totals 13 residues. The V end was cut by 6 bases, the J end by 6 bases, with 14 bases between. CDR3 loop: CASRLSGAAEAFF. For the CDR3, the DNA is TGTGCCAGCAGATTATCGGGGGCCGCTGAAGCTTTCTTT.

This clone was picked up one time. The chain is built from TRBV6-6 and TRBJ2-3; no clear D gene. Per the germline V gene, CDR1 is MNHNY and CDR2 is SVGAGI (reference sequence). With 2 bases removed from V and 6 bases from J, the gap between germline ends came to 6 bases. The CDR3 consists of 12 residues. Written as DNA, the CDR3 is TGTGCCAGCAGTTACGCGTCTGATACGCAGTATTTT. Its translation is CASSYASDTQYF.

This sequence joins TRBV19 and TRBJ1-6, with D possibly being TRBD1 (5 bases). The germline V and J ends were trimmed by 5 bases and 7 bases, with 18 bases remaining between them. There are 16 residues in the CDR3. CDR1 is LNHDA and CDR2 is SQIVND in the germline V gene (reference sequence). The CDR3 protein is CASSLASRAGNSPLHF. The CDR3 DNA follows: TGTGCCAGTAGTCTTGCTTCGCGGGCAGGGAATTCACCCCTCCACTTT.

The chain combines TRBV3-1 (or the pseudogene TRBV3-2) with TRBJ2-5; the match to TRBD2 covers 7 bases. The germline gives CDR1 LGHDT, CDR2 YNNKEL (reference sequence). CDR3 length: 19 residues. The V and J ends lost 1 base and 2 bases, in that order; junction bases with no gene match: 16. The CDR3 DNA follows: TGTGCCAGCAGCCAAGGGGACGTTCCGAGTTTGGGGGGGCAAGAGACCCAGTACTTC. Its translation: CASSQGDVPSLGGQETQYF.

V usage is TRBV27 and J usage is TRBJ2-3, with 10 bases aligning to TRBD2. The trim removed 6 bases at V and 2 bases at J, leaving 8 bases unmatched. CDR1 and CDR2 from the germline V gene are MNHEY and SMNVEV (reference sequence). The CDR3 sequence is 16 residues long. The CDR3: CASRTPGTSDTDTQYF. CDR3 bases: TGTGCCAGCAGAACTCCCGGGACTAGCGACACAGATACGCAGTATTTT.